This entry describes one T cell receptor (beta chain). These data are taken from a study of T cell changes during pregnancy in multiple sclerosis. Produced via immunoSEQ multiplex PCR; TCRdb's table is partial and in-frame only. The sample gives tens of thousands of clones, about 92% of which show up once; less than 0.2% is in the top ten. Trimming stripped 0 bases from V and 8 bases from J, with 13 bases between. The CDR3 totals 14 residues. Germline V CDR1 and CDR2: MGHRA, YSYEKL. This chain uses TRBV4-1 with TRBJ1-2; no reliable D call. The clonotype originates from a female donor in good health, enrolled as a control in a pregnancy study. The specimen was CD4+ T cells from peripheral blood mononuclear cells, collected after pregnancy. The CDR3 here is CASSQDVSSLGYTF. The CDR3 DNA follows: TGCGCCAGCAGCCAAGATGTCAGTTCCCTCGGCTACACCTTC.